The table lists the clone carrying this T cell receptor (beta chain) with a count of one. What it recognizes is unknown. The sample is drawn from a study of beta chain features in type 1 diabetes. Study-wide background: Investigators examined approximately 100,000,000 sorted cells across all samples.

Sequencing targeted expressed TCRB transcripts, as all isolated RNA had been reverse transcribed. TCRdb's copy holds only in-frame clones and misses some; the assay was immunoSEQ multiplex PCR. The table records some 45,000 clones, 51% of them present only once. General study results and limits: Shorter TCRB CDR3s, moderately but significantly so, were found in Type 1 diabetes patients in all four CD4+ subsets. In these data, an HLA type influence on TCRB rearrangement remained unresolved. Naive, central memory and regulatory TCRB repertoires appeared more similar among patients than healthy donors.

The TCR sequence derives from a woman younger than 30 in good health. The source material was Tregs from blood.

The CDR3 protein is CASRVGPPLHF. The CDR3 DNA sequence: TGTGCCAGCAGAGTCGGTCCACCCCTCCACTTT. The chain links TRBV2 to TRBJ1-6; D not certain. The CDR3 loop spans 11 amino acids. Germline lookup yields CDR1 SNHLY and CDR2 FYNNEI. Trimming pared 6 bases from V and 11 bases from J, leaving 8 bases between.